The 27 T cell receptor beta chains given below trace back to one sample, sequenced in a study of cytomegalovirus exposure and HLA in healthy donors. The PCR had 60 Vbeta and 13 Jbeta primers. Measured with immunoSEQ multiplex PCR; TCRdb has only the in-frame clones, and not every one. The sample holds about 200,000 clones; about 80% are singletons and the top ten take about 2.7%. Specimen: PBMCs. The source of these receptors is a woman aged 25 to 45 in good health and CMV-seronegative.

Worth noting for this clone: The junction departs from germline at one end; a sequencing error may be responsible. The chain uses TRBV19 and TRBJ2-1, with a possible D match to TRBD2 (6 bases). The CDR3 spans 15 residues. Germline V CDR1 and CDR2: LNHDA, SQIVND (reference sequence). The CDR3, as DNA: TGTGCCAGTAATATAGCGGCGGGACCTACAATTGAGCAGTTCTTC. Its translation is CASNIAAGPTIEQFF.

Here the CDR3 DNA reads TGTGCCAGCAGTCTCGGGACTAGCGGCCCCTTGGAGCAGTACTTC. It encodes CASSLGTSGPLEQYF. The chain is built from TRBV27 and TRBJ2-7; 11 bases are shared with TRBD2. The CDR3 contains 15 residues. V shed 5 bases, J shed 7 bases, and the junction held 10 bases outside the gene matches. Germline V lookup: CDR1 MNHEY, CDR2 SMNVEV (reference sequence).

V gene TRBV19 combines with J gene TRBJ2-7; 7 bases are a match to TRBD1. This CDR3 contains 16 residues. The ends lost 4 bases at V and 0 bases at J; junction bases unmatched: 9. CDR1 is LNHDA, CDR2 SQIVND, per germline (reference sequence). The CDR3 here is CASSRTGRSTSYEQYF. For the CDR3, the DNA is TGTGCCAGTAGTAGGACAGGAAGGTCTACCTCCTACGAGCAGTACTTC. The whole variable domain, filled in from reference TRBV19 and TRBJ2-7, reads DGGITQSPKYLFRKEGQNVTLSCEQNLNHDAMYWYRQDPGQGLRLIYYSQIVNDFQKGDIAEGYSVSREKKESFPLTVTSAQKNPTAFYLCASSRTGRSTSYEQYFGPGTRLTVT.

This sequence joins TRBV5-5 and TRBJ2-7; D might be TRBD1 (6 bases). The CDR3 sequence is 13 residues long. V gave up 5 bases and J gave up 1 base, with 10 bases separating them. Per the germline V gene, CDR1 is SGHKS and CDR2 is YYEKEE (reference sequence). CDR3 nucleotides: TGTGCCAGCAGAACGACAGGATCCTACGAGCAGTACTTC. As protein: CASRTTGSYEQYF. The full variable domain, in which reference TRBV5-5 and TRBJ2-7 provide the parts outside the CDR3, is DAGVTQSPTHLIKTRGQQVTLRCSPISGHKSVSWYQQVLGQGPQFIFQYYEKEERGRGNFPDRFSARQFPNYSSELNVNALLLGDSALYLCASRTTGSYEQYFGPGTRLTVT.

V gene TRBV19 combines with J gene TRBJ1-4; D remains ambiguous. V shed 1 base and J shed 4 bases, with 13 bases lying between them. CDR3 length: 16 amino acids. Germline CDR1 is LNHDA and CDR2 is SQIVND (reference sequence). The CDR3 loop reads CASSIGLVDNNEKLFF. The CDR3 DNA reads TGTGCCAGTAGTATAGGTTTGGTCGACAATAATGAAAAACTGTTTTTT.

CDR3 DNA: TGTGCCAGCAGCCTGATCCGGGACAGCTATGGCTACACCTTC. It encodes CASSLIRDSYGYTF. The chain is built from TRBV7-8 and TRBJ1-2, with TRBD1 matching over 7 bases. Trimming at V came to 5 bases and at J to 4 bases, leaving 7 bases not matched to a gene. CDR3 length: 14 residues. CDR1 and CDR2 from the germline V gene are SGHVS and FQNEAQ.

Regarding this clone: Relative to the germline gene, one junction end is altered; a read error may explain this. The CDR3 region is CSSRYGQNEAFF. For the CDR3, the DNA is TGTTCCAGCAGATATGGACAGAATGAAGCTTTCTTT. The chain couples TRBV7-9 to TRBJ1-1, with D perhaps TRBD1 (6 bases). Germline CDR1 is SEHNR and CDR2 is FQNEAQ (reference sequence). The CDR3 totals 12 residues.

The V call is TRBV30, the J call TRBJ1-4; D is uncertain. Germline CDR1 GTSNPN, CDR2 SVGIG (reference sequence). The germline V and J ends were trimmed by 0 bases and 5 bases, with 4 bases remaining between them. This CDR3 spans 12 amino acids. As DNA, the CDR3 is TGTGCCTGGAGTGTACTGAATGAAAAACTGTTTTTT. Translated, it gives CAWSVLNEKLFF.

CDR3 protein: CASSPLKNTEAFF. CDR3 coding DNA: TGTGCCAGCAGCCCACTGAAGAACACTGAAGCTTTCTTT. This chain joins TRBV11-2 and TRBJ1-1, with D unclear. The germline V gene encodes CDR1 SGHAT and CDR2 FQNNGV. The V gene lost 5 bases and the J gene lost 1 base, with 8 bases spanning the gap. The CDR3 is 13 residues long.

This clone appeared a few times. This chain joins TRBV5-6 and TRBJ1-3; D is ambiguous. The CDR3 covers 14 residues. Trimming took off 1 base at V and 2 bases at J, with 7 bases between the two ends. From germline, CDR1 is SGHDT and CDR2 YYEEEE. CDR3 in amino acids: CASSLLAAGNTIYF. In DNA form, the CDR3 reads TGTGCCAGCAGCTTGTTGGCGGCTGGAAACACCATATATTTT.

The chain uses TRBV10-3 and TRBJ1-2; no reliable D call. The CDR3 has 12 residues. Trimming cost V 3 bases and J 2 bases, with 4 bases left between them. Germline loops: CDR1 ENHRY, CDR2 SYGVKD. CDR3 sequence reads: CAISDRNYGYTF. The CDR3 bases are TGTGCCATCAGTGACAGGAACTATGGCTACACCTTC.

This sequence joins TRBV7-2 and TRBJ2-7; D call uncertain. The germline V gene has CDR1 SGHTA and CDR2 FQGNSA. Trimming removed 3 bases at V and 2 bases at J, with 11 bases between. The CDR3 spans 14 residues. This chain's CDR3 is CASSLKGETYEQYF. DNA of the CDR3: TGTGCCAGCAGCTTGAAAGGAGAAACCTACGAGCAGTACTTC.

This sequence joins TRBV6-6 and TRBJ1-3, with no clear D. The CDR3 has 15 amino acids. In germline, CDR1 is MNHNY, CDR2 SVGAGI (reference sequence). V was shortened by 2 bases and J by 2 bases, with 10 bases between the two germline ends. This CDR3 reads CASSYAPRTGNTIYF. The CDR3 DNA sequence: TGTGCCAGCAGTTACGCTCCCAGGACTGGAAACACCATATATTTT.

The chain combines TRBV27 with TRBJ1-4, with TRBD1 identical over 8 bases. J gave up 8 bases and V 6 bases, and 8 bases lay outside the gene matches. This CDR3 has 14 residues. The germline V gene has CDR1 MNHEY and CDR2 SMNVEV (reference sequence). The CDR3, as DNA: TGTGCCAGCAGCCGCGGACAGGGAGGGGAAAAACTGTTTTTT. Its protein is CASSRGQGGEKLFF.

This clone has just a few counts. CDR3 sequence: CASRDRQRLNTEAFF. Written as DNA, the CDR3 is TGTGCCAGCAGGGATCGACAGAGATTGAACACTGAAGCTTTCTTT. The chain joins TRBV6-5 to TRBJ1-1; D perhaps matches TRBD1 (5 bases). Germline V gene data show CDR1 as MNHEY and CDR2 as SVGAGI. V was shortened by 6 bases and J by 0 bases, with 14 bases between the two germline ends. The CDR3 has 15 amino acids.

V gene TRBV7-9 combines with J gene TRBJ2-2; possibly TRBD1 for D (6 bases). This CDR3 comprises 15 residues. Germline V gene sequence: CDR1 SEHNR, CDR2 FQNEAQ (reference sequence). V lost 6 bases and J 2 bases, leaving 13 bases between the germline ends. The chain's CDR3 is CASRTPDSNTGELFF. CDR3 nucleotide sequence: TGTGCCAGCAGGACCCCGGACAGTAACACCGGGGAGCTGTTTTTT.

Only a few counts were recorded for this clone. V usage is TRBV2 and J usage is TRBJ2-5; D is uncertain. Germline V gene lookup returns CDR1 SNHLY and CDR2 FYNNEI. The V end lost 9 bases, the J end lost 0 bases, and 20 bases lay between the germline ends. The CDR3 is made up of 16 amino acids. In nucleotides, the CDR3 is TGTGCCAGTAAGAATACGGTATACCCGTACCAAGAGACCCAGTACTTC. Translation: CASKNTVYPYQETQYF.

This clone was observed a single time. This chain connects TRBV6-5 to TRBJ2-5, with 7 bases matching TRBD1. The CDR3 has 15 residues. The V gene end was trimmed by 6 bases and the J gene end by 1 base; junction bases not matched to a gene: 8. From germline, CDR1 is MNHEY and CDR2 SVGAGI. The CDR3 loop reads CASRAGGLTQETQYF. CDR3 sequence (DNA): TGTGCCAGCAGAGCAGGGGGATTAACCCAAGAGACCCAGTACTTC.

The rearrangement uses TRBV7-3 and TRBJ2-5; 9 nucleotides line up with TRBD1. Germline V gene data show CDR1 as SGHTA and CDR2 as FQGTGA. The trim removed 4 bases at V and 4 bases at J, leaving 1 base unmatched. The CDR3 has 13 residues. The CDR3 region is CASSSGQGETQYF. CDR3 bases: TGTGCCAGCAGCTCGGGACAGGGAGAGACCCAGTACTTC.

This clone was recorded a few times. V and J are TRBV4-1 and TRBJ2-2; 15 bases map to TRBD2. CDR1 MGHRA and CDR2 YSYEKL come from the germline V gene. With 2 bases clipped from V and 8 bases from J, the junction kept 9 bases outside the gene matches. The CDR3 spans 18 residues. CDR3 amino acids: CASSQNPGTSGRPGELFF. DNA of the CDR3: TGCGCCAGCAGCCAAAATCCCGGGACTAGCGGGAGGCCTGGGGAGCTGTTTTTT.

The chain recombines TRBV9 with TRBJ2-7; a possible D gene is TRBD2 (6 bases). The CDR3 loop spans 15 amino acids. Germline V gene sequence: CDR1 SGDLS, CDR2 YYNGEE. Trimming removed 0 bases from V and 7 bases from J, with 17 bases in between. CDR3 nucleotide sequence: TGTGCCAGCAGCGTAGGGGGGGAGTGGAGTTGGGAGCAGTACTTC. It codes for CASSVGGEWSWEQYF.

The chain employs TRBV30 and TRBJ2-3, with a tentative D call TRBD1 (5 bases). Germline CDR1 GTSNPN, CDR2 SVGIG (reference sequence). Trimming removed 1 base at V and 1 base at J, with 9 bases between. The CDR3 sequence is 14 residues long. The CDR3 protein is CAWSGRGGTDTQYF. As DNA, the CDR3 is TGTGCCTGGAGTGGAAGGGGTGGCACAGATACGCAGTATTTT.

The V call is TRBV18, the J call TRBJ2-7; 8 bases match TRBD2. The CDR3 contains 13 residues. V was clipped by 2 bases and J by 4 bases; unmatched bases: 1. Germline loops: CDR1 KGHSH, CDR2 LQKENI. CDR3 DNA: TGTGCCAGCTCACCAGCGGGGGGTTACGAGCAGTACTTC. Its protein product is CASSPAGGYEQYF.

The chain couples TRBV19 to TRBJ1-2; D unclear. Per germline, CDR1 LNHDA and CDR2 SQIVND (reference sequence). V lost 5 bases and J 8 bases, leaving 12 bases between the germline ends. There are 12 residues in the CDR3. CDR3 residues: CASSSLLRGYTF. The CDR3, as DNA: TGTGCCAGTAGTTCACTGCTGAGGGGCTACACCTTC.

Concerning this clone itself: This same CDR3 is encoded by further DNA sequences in the sample. The chain combines TRBV5-1 with TRBJ1-2, with 7 bases aligning to TRBD1. The CDR3 extends over 13 amino acids. V lost 4 bases and J lost 2; bases outside the gene matches: 2. Germline V gene lookup returns CDR1 SGHRS and CDR2 YFSETQ. DNA of the CDR3: TGCGCCAGCAGCAGGGACAGCAACTATGGCTACACCTTC. This gives the protein CASSRDSNYGYTF. The whole variable domain, filled in from reference TRBV5-1 and TRBJ1-2, reads KAGVTQTPRYLIKTRGQQVTLSCSPISGHRSVSWYQQTPGQGLQFLFEYFSETQRNKGNFPGRFSGRQFSNSRSEMNVSTLELGDSALYLCASSRDSNYGYTFGSGTRLTVV.

This clone showed up just once. The chain has TRBV10-2 and TRBJ2-7; D is possibly TRBD1 (7 bases). This CDR3 contains 14 residues. Trimming left V 5 bases short and J 0 bases short, with 11 bases between. CDR1 and CDR2 (germline): WSHSY, SAAADI. The CDR3 bases are TGCGCCAGCAGTTACAGGGGACTCTCCTACGAGCAGTACTTC. Amino acid sequence: CASSYRGLSYEQYF.

The count of this clone is one. V usage is TRBV5-4 and J usage is TRBJ2-5; TRBD2 matches 8 bases. This CDR3 is built from 15 residues. In germline, CDR1 is SGHNT, CDR2 YYREEE (reference sequence). With 4 bases clipped from V and 4 bases from J, the junction kept 9 bases outside the gene matches. CDR3 loop: CASSRAGGRGETQYF. The CDR3 DNA reads TGTGCCAGCAGCCGGGCGGGAGGCCGGGGAGAGACCCAGTACTTC.